This entry describes one T cell receptor beta chain. The sample is drawn from a study of shared clonotypes between healthy human individuals. Assay: immunoSEQ multiplex PCR; the TCRdb copy retains only in-frame clones and omits some. This table has some 2,100,000 clones, about 94% appearing once. V lost 6 bases to trimming and J lost 0 bases; unmatched junction nucleotides: 2. CDR1 and CDR2 from the germline V gene are ENHRY and SYGVKD. There are 15 residues in the CDR3. The specimen was naive CD4+ T cells sorted from blood. Documented subset: CD45RA+ positively selected. The chain links TRBV10-3 to TRBJ2-1; TRBD2 aligns across 10 bases. The receptor was isolated from a man aged 18 to 29 in good health. The DNA of the CDR3 is TGTGCCATCAGATCTAGCGGGAGCTCCTACAATGAGCAGTTCTTC. It codes for CAIRSSGSSYNEQFF.